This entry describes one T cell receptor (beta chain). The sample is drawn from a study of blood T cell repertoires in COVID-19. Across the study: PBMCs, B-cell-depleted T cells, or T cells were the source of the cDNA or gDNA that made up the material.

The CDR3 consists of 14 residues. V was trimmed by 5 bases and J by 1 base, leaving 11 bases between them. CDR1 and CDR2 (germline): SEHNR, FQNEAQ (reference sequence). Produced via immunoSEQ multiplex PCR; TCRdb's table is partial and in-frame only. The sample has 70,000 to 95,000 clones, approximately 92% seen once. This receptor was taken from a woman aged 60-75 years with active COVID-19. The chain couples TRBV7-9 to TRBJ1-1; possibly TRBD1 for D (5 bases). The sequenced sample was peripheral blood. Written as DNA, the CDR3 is TGTGCCAGCAGCCCAGACAGTTGGAACACTGAAGCTTTCTTT. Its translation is CASSPDSWNTEAFF.